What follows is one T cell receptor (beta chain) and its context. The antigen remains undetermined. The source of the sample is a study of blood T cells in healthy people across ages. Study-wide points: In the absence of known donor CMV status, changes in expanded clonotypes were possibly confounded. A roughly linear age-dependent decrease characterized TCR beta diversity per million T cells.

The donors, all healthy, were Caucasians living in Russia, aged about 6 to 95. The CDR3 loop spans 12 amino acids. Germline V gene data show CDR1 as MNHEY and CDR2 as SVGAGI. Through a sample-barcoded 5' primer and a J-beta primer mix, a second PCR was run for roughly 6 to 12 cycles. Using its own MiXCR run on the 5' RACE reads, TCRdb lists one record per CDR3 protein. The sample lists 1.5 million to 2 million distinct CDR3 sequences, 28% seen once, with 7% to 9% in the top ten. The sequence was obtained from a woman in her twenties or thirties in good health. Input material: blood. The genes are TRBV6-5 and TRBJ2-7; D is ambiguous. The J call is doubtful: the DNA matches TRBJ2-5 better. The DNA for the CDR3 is TGTGCCAGCAGTTACTGGGGAGAGACCCAGTACTTC. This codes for CASSYWGETQYF.